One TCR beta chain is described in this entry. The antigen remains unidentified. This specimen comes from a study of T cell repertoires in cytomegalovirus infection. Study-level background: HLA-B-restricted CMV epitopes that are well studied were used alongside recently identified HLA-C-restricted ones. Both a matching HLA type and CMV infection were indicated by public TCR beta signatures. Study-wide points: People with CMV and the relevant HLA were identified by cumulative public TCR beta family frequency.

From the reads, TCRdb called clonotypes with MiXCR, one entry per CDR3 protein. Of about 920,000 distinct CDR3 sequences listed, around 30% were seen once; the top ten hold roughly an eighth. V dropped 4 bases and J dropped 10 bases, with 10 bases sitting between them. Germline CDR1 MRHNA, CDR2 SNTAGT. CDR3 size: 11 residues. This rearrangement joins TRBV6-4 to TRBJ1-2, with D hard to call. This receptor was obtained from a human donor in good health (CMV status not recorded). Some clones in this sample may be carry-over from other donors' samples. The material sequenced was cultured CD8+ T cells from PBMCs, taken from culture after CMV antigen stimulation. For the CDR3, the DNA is TGTGCCAGCAGTGTTGGCGGTACCTACACCTTC. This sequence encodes CASSVGGTYTF.